This T cell receptor (beta chain) came from a study of radiation and T cells in renal cell carcinoma. Points from the study as a whole: In blood, top tumor clones expanded by 2 weeks, shrinking by 4.

Time point of the sample: blood 4 weeks post-SBRT, at nephrectomy. The treatment was: 15 Gy SBRT to primary tumor, nephrectomy 4 weeks later. Radiation-treated patients gave blood at baseline, week 2 and week 4. The CDR3 is 14 amino acids. The V gene lost 3 bases and the J gene lost 5 bases, with 13 bases spanning the gap. Germline V gene data show CDR1 as MDHEN and CDR2 as SYDVKM. Clones were read by immunoSEQ multiplex PCR, and TCRdb kept only the in-frame ones, dropping some. Altogether 140,000 to 150,000 clones are present, 70% to 90% being singletons, with the ten largest covering about a sixth. On this clone: The antigen remains undetermined.

The source is a woman in her forties or fifties with renal cell carcinoma. J is TRBJ1-1 and V is TRBV28; D remains unclear. The sample consisted of blood, taken from a patient whose treatment included radiotherapy and nephrectomy. CDR3 region: CASSLGGLGTEAFF. The CDR3 DNA sequence: TGTGCCAGCAGTTTGGGCGGATTGGGGACTGAAGCTTTCTTT.